This T cell receptor beta chain was found in a study of tumor-infiltrating lymphocytes in oesophageal squamous cell carcinoma. TCRdb independently ran MiXCR on the PCR reads; one entry per CDR3 protein. The sample has 20,000 or so distinct CDR3 sequences; 40% to 50% are singletons. This clonotype showed up many times. The V and J ends lost 2 bases and 7 bases, in that order; junction bases with no gene match: 6. The CDR3 has 15 residues. Germline assignment: CDR1 MNHEY and CDR2 SMNVEV (reference sequence). V is TRBV27 and J is TRBJ1-2; TRBD1 matches 11 bases. The specimen was esophageal tumor tissue. The TCR originated in a male donor with esophageal squamous cell carcinoma. CDR3 DNA: TGTGCCAGCAGTTTAAAGGGACAGGGGGTTGGTGGCTACACCTTC. It specifies CASSLKGQGVGGYTF.